Listed below are T cell receptor beta chains from one sample, sequenced in a study of T cell responses to AZD1222 COVID-19 vaccine. Produced via immunoSEQ multiplex PCR; TCRdb's table is partial and in-frame only. Of 130,000 to 150,000 clones in the sample, around four fifths were seen once. This specimen consisted of peripheral blood, obtained on day 0 of MenACWY control vaccination. All receptors come from an adult in good health. The CDR3 runs from the conserved cysteine through the conserved F or W. A D gene is named only where the DNA matches it firmly. Where a row states a size, it is once, few, many or the class of an expanded clone; other rows omit it.

d_call	j_call	v_call	clone_size	cdr3_aa	cdr3_nt
TRBD1	TRBJ1-3	TRBV3-1/TRBV3-2	.	CASRLTGEGNTIYF	TGTGCCAGCAGACTGACAGGGGAGGGAAACACCATATATTTT
.	TRBJ1-1	TRBV6-5	.	CASSPRAPGTEAFF	TGTGCCAGCAGTCCCCGGGCCCCGGGCACTGAAGCTTTCTTT
.	TRBJ1-2	TRBV28	.	CASGLGLSGYTF	TGTGCCAGCGGCTTGGGCTTGAGCGGCTACACCTTC
TRBD1	TRBJ1-2	TRBV5-1	.	CASSLELGQGAQGYTF	TGCGCCAGCAGCTTGGAGCTGGGACAGGGGGCGCAGGGCTACACCTTC
.	TRBJ1-1	TRBV28	.	CASSPPLGTEAFF	TGTGCCAGCAGTCCCCCTCTGGGGACTGAAGCTTTCTTT
.	TRBJ1-4	TRBV29-1	.	CSVGGPDTNEKLFF	TGCAGCGTGGGGGGGCCGGATACCAATGAAAAACTGTTTTTT
.	TRBJ2-7	TRBV28	.	CASSFSTGRGYEQYF	TGTGCCAGCAGTTTCTCGACAGGGCGGGGGTACGAGCAGTACTTC
.	TRBJ2-5	TRBV5-1	.	CASSPTTGQPLQETQYF	TGCGCCAGCAGCCCCACCACTGGACAGCCCCTACAAGAGACCCAGTACTTC
.	TRBJ1-3	TRBV11-2	.	CASSYPGTSGNTIYF	TGTGCCAGCAGCTACCCAGGGACCTCTGGAAACACCATATATTTT
.	TRBJ1-4	TRBV7-9	.	CASSLRQATNEKLFF	TGTGCCAGCAGCTTAAGACAGGCAACTAATGAAAAACTGTTTTTT
.	TRBJ1-4	TRBV18	.	CASSPRPGEKLFF	TGTGCCAGCTCACCGAGGCCTGGGGAAAAACTGTTTTTT
TRBD2	TRBJ2-3	TRBV7-6	.	CASSPQEGLAGGHADTQYF	TGTGCCAGCAGCCCTCAAGAGGGACTAGCGGGGGGGCATGCAGATACGCAGTATTTT
TRBD1	TRBJ1-5	TRBV5-8	.	CASSLRTGGQNQPQHF	TGTGCCAGCAGCCTACGGACAGGGGGACAGAATCAGCCCCAGCATTTT
.	TRBJ2-5	TRBV5-1	.	CASSLAVGVETQYF	TGCGCCAGCAGCTTGGCGGTAGGGGTAGAGACCCAGTACTTC
TRBD1	TRBJ2-5	TRBV5-1	.	CASTPRDRGFETQYF	TGCGCCAGCACCCCACGGGACAGGGGATTTGAGACCCAGTACTTC
TRBD1	TRBJ1-1	TRBV6-1	once	CASRKDREGSTEAFF	TGTGCCAGCAGAAAGGACAGGGAGGGATCCACTGAAGCTTTCTTT
.	TRBJ1-3	TRBV28	.	CASSRGRFSGNTIYF	TGTGCCAGCAGCCGGGGACGTTTCTCTGGAAACACCATATATTTT
TRBD1	TRBJ2-4	TRBV7-2	.	CASSLVGTGLVKNIQYF	TGTGCCAGCAGCTTAGTGGGGACAGGGTTGGTCAAAAACATTCAGTACTTC
TRBD2	TRBJ2-2	TRBV7-9	.	CASLGGYHTGELFF	TGTGCCAGCCTGGGGGGGTACCACACCGGGGAGCTGTTTTTT
.	TRBJ1-1	TRBV10-3	.	CAISEKGAGNTEAFF	TGTGCCATCAGTGAAAAGGGTGCAGGGAACACTGAAGCTTTCTTT
TRBD2	TRBJ2-7	TRBV9	few	CASSVGPGGGIYEQYF	TGTGCCAGCAGCGTAGGGCCTGGGGGGGGTATCTACGAGCAGTACTTC
.	TRBJ2-4	TRBV19	.	CASSIIFGVVGTAKNIQYF	TGTGCCAGTAGTATAATCTTCGGGGTCGTCGGGACAGCCAAAAACATTCAGTACTTC
.	TRBJ2-1	TRBV7-9	.	CASSFYRRSYNEQFF	TGTGCCAGCAGCTTCTACAGGCGCTCCTACAATGAGCAGTTCTTC
.	TRBJ2-1	TRBV11-3	.	CASSPGLGRNEQFF	TGTGCCAGCAGCCCCGGACTGGGGAGGAATGAGCAGTTCTTC
TRBD1	TRBJ2-2	TRBV7-3	.	CASSPGTANTGELFF	TGTGCCAGCAGCCCCGGGACAGCGAACACCGGGGAGCTGTTTTTT
TRBD1	TRBJ1-2	TRBV29-1	.	CSVAQGANYGYTF	TGCAGCGTCGCCCAGGGGGCGAACTATGGCTACACCTTC
.	TRBJ2-7	TRBV15	.	CATSRDTGLGEQYF	TGTGCCACCAGCAGAGATACAGGGCTTGGGGAGCAGTACTTC
.	TRBJ1-2	TRBV12-3/TRBV12-4	.	CASSLGRRGYTF	TGTGCCAGCAGTCTCGGACGCCGGGGCTACACCTTC
.	TRBJ2-2	TRBV7-8	few	CASSLGPTGELFF	TGTGCCAGCAGCTTAGGACCTACCGGGGAGCTGTTTTTT
.	TRBJ1-5	TRBV19	.	CASEQGNQPQHF	TGTGCCAGTGAACAGGGCAATCAGCCCCAGCATTTT
.	TRBJ2-7	TRBV9	few	CASSVVPDSYEQYF	TGTGCCAGCAGCGTAGTCCCGGACAGCTACGAGCAGTACTTC
.	TRBJ1-2	TRBV5-4	.	CASSLRGPYGYTF	TGTGCCAGCAGCTTAAGGGGACCCTATGGCTACACCTTC
TRBD1	TRBJ2-5	TRBV5-1	.	CASSPTGNKETQYF	TGCGCCAGCAGCCCGACAGGGAATAAAGAGACCCAGTACTTC
TRBD1	TRBJ1-1	TRBV28	.	CASSSLPPDRGLGAFF	TGTGCCAGCAGTTCCCTCCCCCCGGACAGGGGGCTCGGAGCTTTCTTT
TRBD1	TRBJ1-2	TRBV6-5	few	CASSIQGGRDGYTF	TGTGCCAGCAGCATACAGGGGGGGCGAGATGGCTACACCTTC
.	TRBJ1-6	TRBV5-8	.	CASSYGGIYNSPLHF	TGTGCCAGCAGCTACGGGGGCATCTATAATTCACCCCTCCACTTT
TRBD2	TRBJ2-5	TRBV29-1	.	CSVSARGGLEETQYF	TGCAGCGTTTCCGCCCGGGGGGGCCTTGAAGAGACCCAGTACTTC
TRBD1	TRBJ2-7	TRBV27	.	CASSLYYRGTYEQYF	TGTGCCAGCAGTTTATATTACAGGGGGACTTACGAGCAGTACTTC
.	TRBJ1-1	TRBV19	.	CASSSGLEAFF	TGTGCCAGTAGCTCGGGCCTTGAAGCTTTCTTT
.	TRBJ1-4	TRBV10-3	.	CAISESSGANEKLFF	TGTGCCATCAGTGAGTCGTCCGGGGCTAATGAAAAACTGTTTTTT
.	TRBJ1-1	TRBV3-1/TRBV3-2	.	CASSQAAEAFF	TGTGCCAGCAGCCAAGCTGCTGAAGCTTTCTTT
.	TRBJ2-7	TRBV3-1/TRBV3-2	once	CASSQAQTTEYYEQYF	TGTGCCAGCAGCCAAGCCCAGACGACTGAGTACTACGAGCAGTACTTC
.	TRBJ2-5	TRBV12-5	.	CASAPLSEETQYF	TGTGCTAGCGCCCCCCTGAGTGAGGAGACCCAGTACTTC